Given below is one T cell receptor beta chain in context. This table comes from immunoSEQ multiplex PCR, and its TCRdb copy is limited to in-frame clones, with some not included. Of hundreds of thousands of clones in the sample, more than 75% were seen once. CDR1 is SGHRS and CDR2 is YFSETQ in the germline V gene. The CDR3 sequence is 15 residues long. With 1 base removed from V and 0 bases from J, the gap between germline ends came to 5 bases. This sample was included in a study of blood T cell repertoires in COVID-19. This chain links TRBV5-1 with TRBJ2-6; D gene unclear. This clonotype was obtained from a man aged 40-49 years in a cohort exposed to, infected with or recovered from COVID-19 (not recorded which). The sequencing sample was made of PBMCs or T cells enriched from blood (not recorded which). The DNA of the CDR3 is TGCGCCAGCAGCTTGCCAGACTCTGGGGCCAACGTCCTGACTTTC. Its protein is CASSLPDSGANVLTF. Variable domain in full (rest from reference TRBV5-1 and TRBJ2-6): KAGVTQTPRYLIKTRGQQVTLSCSPISGHRSVSWYQQTPGQGLQFLFEYFSETQRNKGNFPGRFSGRQFSNSRSEMNVSTLELGDSALYLCASSLPDSGANVLTFGAGSRLTVL.